This T cell receptor (beta chain) was sequenced during a study of blood T cell repertoires in COVID-19. The CDR3 covers 13 residues. Trimming took 6 bases from V and 2 from J, leaving 10 bases between them. Germline V lookup: CDR1 KGHSH, CDR2 LQKENI. Two consecutive negative NP/OP PCR tests, clearance, or resolved symptoms defined Cohort 3 recovery. Using immunoSEQ multiplex PCR, the repertoire was profiled, and TCRdb retains in-frame clones only, with some absent. Among fewer than 500,000 clones listed, roughly 86% were seen once. The sequenced sample consisted of PBMCs or T cells enriched from blood (not recorded which). This receptor was obtained from a man aged 25-40 years who had recovered from COVID-19. The rearrangement uses TRBV18 and TRBJ1-2; D is unclear. CDR3 amino acids: CASSTSGNYGYTF. CDR3 DNA: TGTGCCAGCTCGACAAGTGGAAACTATGGCTACACCTTC. The entire variable domain, with the rest obtained from reference TRBV18 and TRBJ1-2, is as follows: NAGVMQNPRHLVRRRGQEARLRCSPMKGHSHVYWYRQLPEEGLKFMVYLQKENIIDESGMPKERFSAEFPKEGPSILRIQQVVRGDSAAYFCASSTSGNYGYTFGSGTRLTVV.